A selection of T cell receptor beta chains follows, all from one sample in a study of blood T cell repertoires in COVID-19. Measured with immunoSEQ multiplex PCR; TCRdb has only the in-frame clones, and not every one. Of roughly 130,000 clones listed, under 85% are singletons. Sequenced: peripheral blood. The receptors stem from a middle-aged man with active or convalescent COVID-19. Both conserved end residues are part of each CDR3. The D gene is left open where the match is weak. Size is stated for part of the rows, as once, few or many counts, or as a class when the clone is expanded.

j_call | d_call | v_call | clone_size | cdr3_nt | cdr3_aa
TRBJ1-1 | TRBD1 | TRBV7-2 | - | TGTGCCAGCAGCATACAGGGGGCGAGGACTGAAGCTTTCTTT | CASSIQGARTEAFF
TRBJ1-1 | TRBD1 | TRBV7-9 | - | TGTGCCAGCAGCCTCAATCGACAGGGCCAGTTGATGAACACTGAAGCTTTCTTT | CASSLNRQGQLMNTEAFF
TRBJ2-5 | - | TRBV7-3 | - | TGTGCCAGCAGCTTAGACTACCAAGAGACCCAGTACTTC | CASSLDYQETQYF
TRBJ2-1 | - | TRBV6-1 | - | TGTGCCAGCAGTGAAGGGCCCCTTAAAGATGAGCAGTTCTTC | CASSEGPLKDEQFF
TRBJ1-2 | TRBD1 | TRBV7-2 | - | TGTGCCAGCAGCTTAAGACAGGGGCTGAACTATGGCTACACCTTC | CASSLRQGLNYGYTF
TRBJ2-7 | - | TRBV13 | - | TGTGCCAGCAGCTTAGCCAGGCGCTCCTACGAGCAGTACTTC | CASSLARRSYEQYF
TRBJ1-1 | - | TRBV6-4 | - | TGTGCCAGCAGTAAGGAGACAGAGAACACTGAAGCTTTCTTT | CASSKETENTEAFF
TRBJ2-7 | TRBD2 | TRBV7-2 | - | TGTGCCAGCAGCTTACCTAGCGGCTACGAGCAGTACTTC | CASSLPSGYEQYF
TRBJ1-4 | TRBD1 | TRBV5-4 | - | TGTGCCAGCAGCTTGCAGCAGGGGGGTAATGAAAAACTGTTTTTT | CASSLQQGGNEKLFF
TRBJ1-1 | - | TRBV19 | once | TGTGCCAGTAGTATAGAGCTGACAGGGAACACTGAAGCTTTCTTT | CASSIELTGNTEAFF
TRBJ1-5 | - | TRBV19 | - | TGTGCCAGTAGTATAAGACGGGAACCCAATCAGCCCCAGCATTTT | CASSIRREPNQPQHF
TRBJ1-2 | TRBD1 | TRBV19 | - | TGTGCCAGTACCGGAAGAGGAGCAGGGGGGAACTATGGCTACACCTTC | CASTGRGAGGNYGYTF
TRBJ2-3 | - | TRBV12-3/TRBV12-4 | - | TGTGCCAGCAGTTTACTAGCGAAAACGCAGTATTTT | CASSLLAKTQYF
TRBJ2-7 | TRBD1 | TRBV6-5 | - | TGTGCCAGCAGTCGCCGGGACAGGGGTTCCTACGAGCAGTACTTC | CASSRRDRGSYEQYF
TRBJ2-5 | - | TRBV7-2 | - | TGTGCCAGCAGCCCCCGCCTAGTCCAAGAGACCCAGTACTTC | CASSPRLVQETQYF
TRBJ1-6 | TRBD1 | TRBV6-5 | - | TGTGCCAGCAGAATGTGGACAGGGACTTCACCCCTCCACTTT | CASRMWTGTSPLHF
TRBJ2-7 | TRBD2 | TRBV5-4 | - | TGTGCCAGCAGCCGGGGGGTCTACGAGCAGTACTTC | CASSRGVYEQYF
TRBJ2-1 | TRBD2 | TRBV11-3 | - | TGTGCCAGCAGGGTTGCGGGGGGTGAGCAGTTCTTC | CASRVAGGEQFF
TRBJ1-1 | - | TRBV6-6 | - | TGTGCCAGCAGTTACCCGGAGACGAACACTGAAGCTTTCTTT | CASSYPETNTEAFF
TRBJ2-7 | - | TRBV11-2 | - | TGTGCCAGCAGCCGGGTCGAGACCTACGAGCAGTACTTC | CASSRVETYEQYF
TRBJ1-4 | - | TRBV5-1 | - | TGCGCCAGCAGCCCTAATCCGGGTGGCGAAAAACTGTTTTTT | CASSPNPGGEKLFF
TRBJ2-5 | - | TRBV7-2 | - | TGTGCCAGCAGCCCACCTAGGGGTATCAGGGGAGAGACCCAGTACTTC | CASSPPRGIRGETQYF
TRBJ1-1 | - | TRBV21-1 | - | TGTGCCAGCAGCAAAGTCATGAAGGGGGTCCCTGAAGCTTTCTTT | CASSKVMKGVPEAFF
TRBJ1-2 | TRBD1 | TRBV4-1 | once | TGCGCCAGCAGCTACCAGACCGACGGTACAGGGGGAACTACTGCTGGCTACACCTTC | CASSYQTDGTGGTTAGYTF
TRBJ1-6 | - | TRBV5-1 | - | TGCGCCAGCCCGGACACCTATAATTCACCCCTCCACTTT | CASPDTYNSPLHF
TRBJ2-1 | TRBD1 | TRBV6-5 | - | TGTGCCAGCAGTTCTCAGGGACAGGGGAAACACAATGAGCAGTTCTTC | CASSSQGQGKHNEQFF
TRBJ2-1 | TRBD2 | TRBV7-7 | - | TGTGCCAGCAGCTTAGGTGGACTAGCGGGGGTAAATGAGCAGTTCTTC | CASSLGGLAGVNEQFF
TRBJ2-5 | - | TRBV18 | - | TGTGCCAGCTCACCAAGTAGTACGGTGGCCCAGTACTTC | CASSPSSTVAQYF
TRBJ2-7 | - | TRBV12-5 | - | TGTGCTAGTGCCCTTCGCGAGCAGTACTTC | CASALREQYF